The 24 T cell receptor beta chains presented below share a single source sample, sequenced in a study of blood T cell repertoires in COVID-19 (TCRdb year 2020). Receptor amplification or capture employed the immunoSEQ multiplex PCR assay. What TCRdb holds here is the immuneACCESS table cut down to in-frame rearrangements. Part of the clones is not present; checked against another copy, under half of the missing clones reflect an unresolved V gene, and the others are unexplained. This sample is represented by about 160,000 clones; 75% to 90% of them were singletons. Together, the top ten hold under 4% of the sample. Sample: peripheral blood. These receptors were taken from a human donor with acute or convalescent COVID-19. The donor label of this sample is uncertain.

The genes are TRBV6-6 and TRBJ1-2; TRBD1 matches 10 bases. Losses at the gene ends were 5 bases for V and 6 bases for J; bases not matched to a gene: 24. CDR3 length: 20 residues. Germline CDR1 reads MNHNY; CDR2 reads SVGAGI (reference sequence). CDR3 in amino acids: CASSRRTGGAQSQVHDGYTF. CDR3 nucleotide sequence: TGTGCCAGCAGTCGCCGGACAGGGGGTGCTCAAAGTCAAGTTCACGATGGCTACACCTTC.

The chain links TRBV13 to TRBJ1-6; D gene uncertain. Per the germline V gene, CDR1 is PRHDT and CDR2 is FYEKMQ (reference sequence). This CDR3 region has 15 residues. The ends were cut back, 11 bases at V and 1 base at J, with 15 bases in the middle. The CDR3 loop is CAGDPPGSYNSPLHF. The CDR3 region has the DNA TGTGCCGGCGACCCCCCGGGGTCCTATAATTCACCCCTCCACTTT.

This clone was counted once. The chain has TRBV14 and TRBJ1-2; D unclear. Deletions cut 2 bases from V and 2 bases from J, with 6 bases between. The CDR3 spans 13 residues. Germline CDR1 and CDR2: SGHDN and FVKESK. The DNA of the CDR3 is TGTGCCAGCAGCCAAAGCCAAAACTATGGCTACACCTTC. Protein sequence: CASSQSQNYGYTF.

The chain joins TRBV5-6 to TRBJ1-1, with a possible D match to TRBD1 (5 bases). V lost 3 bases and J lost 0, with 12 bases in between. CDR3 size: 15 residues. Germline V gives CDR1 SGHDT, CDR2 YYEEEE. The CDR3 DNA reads TGTGCCAGCAGCTCTACGACAGTTATGAACACTGAAGCTTTCTTT. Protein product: CASSSTTVMNTEAFF. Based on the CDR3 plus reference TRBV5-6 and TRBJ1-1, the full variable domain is DAGVTQSPTHLIKTRGQQVTLRCSPKSGHDTVSWYQQALGQGPQFIFQYYEEEERQRGNFPDRFSGHQFPNYSSELNVNALLLGDSALYLCASSSTTVMNTEAFFGQGTRLTVV.

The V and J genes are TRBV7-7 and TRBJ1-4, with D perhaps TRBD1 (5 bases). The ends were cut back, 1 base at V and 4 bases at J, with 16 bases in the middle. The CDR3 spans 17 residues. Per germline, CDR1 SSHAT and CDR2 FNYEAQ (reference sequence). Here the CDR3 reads CASSLVWTQEFNEKLFF. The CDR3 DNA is TGTGCCAGCAGCTTAGTATGGACACAGGAGTTTAATGAAAAACTGTTTTTT. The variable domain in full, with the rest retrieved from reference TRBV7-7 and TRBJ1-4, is GAGVSQSPRYKVTKRGQDVTLRCDPISSHATLYWYQQALGQGPEFLTYFNYEAQPDKSGLPSDRFSAERPEGSISTLTIQRTEQRDSAMYRCASSLVWTQEFNEKLFFGSGTQLSVL.

CDR3 sequence reads: CASSSPRTGSYEQYF. CDR3 DNA: TGTGCCAGCAGCTCCCCAAGGACAGGCTCCTACGAGCAGTACTTC. The V and J genes are TRBV6-5 and TRBJ2-7, with TRBD1 identical over 7 bases. There are 15 residues in the CDR3. Per the germline V gene, CDR1 is MNHEY and CDR2 is SVGAGI. Trimming took 6 bases from V and 0 from J; bases not matched to a gene: 8.

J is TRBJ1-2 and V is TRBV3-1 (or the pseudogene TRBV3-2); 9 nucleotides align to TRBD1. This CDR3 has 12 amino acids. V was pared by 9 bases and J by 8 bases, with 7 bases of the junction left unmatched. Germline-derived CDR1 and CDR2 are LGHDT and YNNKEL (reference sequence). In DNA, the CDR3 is TGTGCCAGTCTACAGGGGGCTGTGGGCTACACCTTC. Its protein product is CASLQGAVGYTF.

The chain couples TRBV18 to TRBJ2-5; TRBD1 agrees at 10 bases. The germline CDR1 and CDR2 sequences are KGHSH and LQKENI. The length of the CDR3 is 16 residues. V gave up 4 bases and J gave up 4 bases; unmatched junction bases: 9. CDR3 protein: CASSLSPGQGRETQYF. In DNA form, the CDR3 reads TGTGCCAGCTCACTTTCGCCGGGACAGGGGAGAGAGACCCAGTACTTC. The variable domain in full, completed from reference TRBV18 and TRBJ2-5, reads NAGVMQNPRHLVRRRGQEARLRCSPMKGHSHVYWYRQLPEEGLKFMVYLQKENIIDESGMPKERFSAEFPKEGPSILRIQQVVRGDSAAYFCASSLSPGQGRETQYFGPGTRLLVL.

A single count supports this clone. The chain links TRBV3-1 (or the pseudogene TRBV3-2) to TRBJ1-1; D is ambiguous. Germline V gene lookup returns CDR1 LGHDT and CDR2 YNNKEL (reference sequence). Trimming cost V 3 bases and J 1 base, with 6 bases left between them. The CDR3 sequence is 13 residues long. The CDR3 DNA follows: TGTGCCAGCAGCCATTCATGGAACACTGAAGCTTTCTTT. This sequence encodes CASSHSWNTEAFF.

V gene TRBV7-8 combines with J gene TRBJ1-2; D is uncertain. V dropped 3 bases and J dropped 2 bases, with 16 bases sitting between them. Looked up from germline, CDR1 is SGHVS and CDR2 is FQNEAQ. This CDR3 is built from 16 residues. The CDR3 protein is CASSFSLVGENYGYTF. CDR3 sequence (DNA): TGTGCCAGCAGCTTTTCTCTGGTTGGAGAGAACTATGGCTACACCTTC.

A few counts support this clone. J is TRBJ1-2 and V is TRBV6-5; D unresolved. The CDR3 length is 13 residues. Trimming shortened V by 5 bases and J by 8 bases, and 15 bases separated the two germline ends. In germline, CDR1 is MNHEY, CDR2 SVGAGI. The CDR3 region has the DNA TGTGCCAGCAGTCCCACGCGGGGAGGGGGCTACACCTTC. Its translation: CASSPTRGGGYTF.

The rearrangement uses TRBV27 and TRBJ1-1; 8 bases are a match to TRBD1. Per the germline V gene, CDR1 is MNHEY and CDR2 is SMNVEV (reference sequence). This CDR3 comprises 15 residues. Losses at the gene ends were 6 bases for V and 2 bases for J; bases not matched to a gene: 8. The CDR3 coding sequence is TGTGCCAGCAGGGGGGGACAGGACTTAAACACTGAAGCTTTCTTT. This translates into CASRGGQDLNTEAFF.

CDR3 sequence (DNA): TGTGCCAGCAGCGTAGAGGTCAGGGGCTACACAGATACGCAGTATTTT. It codes for CASSVEVRGYTDTQYF. The rearrangement uses TRBV9 and TRBJ2-3; tentative D call: TRBD1 (6 bases). The CDR3 sequence is 16 residues long. CDR1 is SGDLS and CDR2 is YYNGEE in the germline V gene. The V gene lost 0 bases and the J gene lost 2 bases, with 13 bases spanning the gap.

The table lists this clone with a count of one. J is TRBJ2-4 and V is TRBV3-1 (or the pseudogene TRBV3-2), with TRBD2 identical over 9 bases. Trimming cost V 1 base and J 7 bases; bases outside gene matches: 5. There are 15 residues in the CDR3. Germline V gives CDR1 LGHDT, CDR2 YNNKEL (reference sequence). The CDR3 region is CASSQGRGGRNIQYF. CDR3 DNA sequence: TGTGCCAGCAGCCAAGGGCGGGGGGGCCGGAACATTCAGTACTTC.

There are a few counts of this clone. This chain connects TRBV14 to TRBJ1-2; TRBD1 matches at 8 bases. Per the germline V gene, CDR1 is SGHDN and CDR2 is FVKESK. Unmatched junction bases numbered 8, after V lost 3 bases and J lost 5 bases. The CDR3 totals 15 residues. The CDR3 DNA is TGTGCCAGCAGCCACTCGGACAGGGTCGAATATGGCTACACCTTC. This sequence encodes CASSHSDRVEYGYTF.

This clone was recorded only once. In DNA form, the CDR3 reads TGTGCCAGCAGCCTGACAGATTATTTGAACACTGAAGCTTTCTTT. Translated, it gives CASSLTDYLNTEAFF. This chain links TRBV14 with TRBJ1-1; perhaps TRBD1 as D (5 bases). This CDR3 spans 15 amino acids. Deletions cut 4 bases from V and 0 bases from J, with 12 bases between. Germline V gene sequence: CDR1 SGHDN, CDR2 FVKESK. Variable domain in full (rest from reference TRBV14 and TRBJ1-1): EAGVTQFPSHSVIEKGQTVTLRCDPISGHDNLYWYRRVMGKEIKFLLHFVKESKQDESGMPNNRFLAERTGGTYSTLKVQPAELEDSGVYFCASSLTDYLNTEAFFGQGTRLTVV.

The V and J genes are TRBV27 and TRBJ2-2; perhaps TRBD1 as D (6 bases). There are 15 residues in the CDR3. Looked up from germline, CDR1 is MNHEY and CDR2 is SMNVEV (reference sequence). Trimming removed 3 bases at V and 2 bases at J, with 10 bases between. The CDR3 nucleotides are TGTGCCAGCAGTTTTGGACAGCACAACACCGGGGAGCTGTTTTTT. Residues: CASSFGQHNTGELFF.

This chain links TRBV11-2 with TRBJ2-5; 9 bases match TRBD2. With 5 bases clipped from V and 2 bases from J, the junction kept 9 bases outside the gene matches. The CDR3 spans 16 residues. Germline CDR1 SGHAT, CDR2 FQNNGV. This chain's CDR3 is CASSTGVAGVQETQYF. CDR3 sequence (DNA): TGTGCCAGCAGCACAGGGGTAGCGGGGGTACAAGAGACCCAGTACTTC.

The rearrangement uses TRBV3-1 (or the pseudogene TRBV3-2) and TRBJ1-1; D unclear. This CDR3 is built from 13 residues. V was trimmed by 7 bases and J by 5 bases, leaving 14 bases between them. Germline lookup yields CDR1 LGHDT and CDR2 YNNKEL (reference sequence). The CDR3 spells CASTAPGSTEAFF. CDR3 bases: TGTGCCAGCACCGCCCCGGGGAGTACTGAAGCTTTCTTT.

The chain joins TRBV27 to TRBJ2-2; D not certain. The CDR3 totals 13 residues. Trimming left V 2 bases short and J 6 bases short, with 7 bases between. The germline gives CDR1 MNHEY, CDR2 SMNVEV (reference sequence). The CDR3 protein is CASSLLPPGELFF. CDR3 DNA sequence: TGTGCCAGCAGTTTACTCCCTCCCGGGGAGCTGTTTTTT.

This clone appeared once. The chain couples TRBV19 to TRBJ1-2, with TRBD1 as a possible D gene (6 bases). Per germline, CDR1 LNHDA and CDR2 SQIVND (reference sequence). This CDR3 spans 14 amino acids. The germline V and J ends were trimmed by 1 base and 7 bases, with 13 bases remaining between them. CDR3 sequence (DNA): TGTGCCAGTAGTATAGGTAGCAGGGGACGTGGCTACACCTTC. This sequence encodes CASSIGSRGRGYTF.

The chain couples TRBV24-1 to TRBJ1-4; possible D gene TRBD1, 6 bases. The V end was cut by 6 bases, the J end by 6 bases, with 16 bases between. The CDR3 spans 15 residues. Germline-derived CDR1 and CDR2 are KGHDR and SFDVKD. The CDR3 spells CATSQPQGRDEKLFF. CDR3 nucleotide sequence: TGTGCCACCAGTCAACCCCAGGGGAGGGATGAAAAACTGTTTTTT.

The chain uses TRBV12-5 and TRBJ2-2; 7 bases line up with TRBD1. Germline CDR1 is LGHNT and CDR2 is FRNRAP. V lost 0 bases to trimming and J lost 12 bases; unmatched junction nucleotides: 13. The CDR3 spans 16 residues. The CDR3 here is CASGLVLGQTSLQLFF. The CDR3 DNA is TGTGCTAGTGGTTTGGTCTTGGGACAGACTTCCCTCCAGCTGTTTTTT.

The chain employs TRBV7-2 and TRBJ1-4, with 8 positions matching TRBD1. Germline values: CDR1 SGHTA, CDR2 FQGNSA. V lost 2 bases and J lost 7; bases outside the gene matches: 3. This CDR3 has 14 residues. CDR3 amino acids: CASSLRQGSEKLFF. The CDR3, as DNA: TGTGCCAGCAGCTTAAGACAGGGGAGTGAAAAACTGTTTTTT. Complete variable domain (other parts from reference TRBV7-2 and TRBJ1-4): GAGVSQSPSNKVTEKGKDVELRCDPISGHTALYWYRQSLGQGLEFLIYFQGNSAPDKSGLPSDRFSAERTGGSVSTLTIQRTQQEDSAVYLCASSLRQGSEKLFFGSGTQLSVL.